These 12 T cell receptor beta chains were all obtained from the same sample, sequenced in a study of siplizumab effects on memory and regulatory T cells. Sequencing was performed with immunoSEQ multiplex PCR; in TCRdb, only in-frame clones are kept and a portion is missing. Among approximately 60,000 clones listed, roughly 96% were seen once. Sequences were obtained from naive CD8+ T cells sorted from blood. The receptors shown here come from a human donor in good health.

The chain employs TRBV2 and TRBJ2-3, with D unresolved. Germline CDR1 SNHLY, CDR2 FYNNEI. This CDR3 is built from 13 residues. The V gene lost 2 bases and the J gene lost 2 bases, with 5 bases spanning the gap. CDR3 region: CASSEPDTDTQYF. Written as DNA, the CDR3 is TGTGCCAGCAGTGAACCGGACACAGATACGCAGTATTTT.

This clone was seen once. V gene TRBV6-4 combines with J gene TRBJ1-2; TRBD1 is a possible D gene (6 bases). The CDR3 runs 15 residues. CDR1 MRHNA and CDR2 SNTAGT come from the germline V gene. V dropped 2 bases and J dropped 3 bases, with 13 bases sitting between them. DNA of the CDR3: TGTGCCAGCAGTGACCCGGTACGGGGGCACTATGGCTACACCTTC. It is translated as CASSDPVRGHYGYTF.

V gene TRBV12-5 combines with J gene TRBJ2-1; D tentatively reads TRBD1 or TRBD2 (5 bases each). The CDR3 loop spans 13 amino acids. Trimming cost V 7 bases and J 2 bases, with 9 bases left between them. CDR1 and CDR2 from the germline V gene are LGHNT and FRNRAP. CDR3 in amino acids: CASAGQAYNEQFF. The CDR3 DNA reads TGTGCTAGTGCGGGGCAGGCCTACAATGAGCAGTTCTTC.

This sequence joins TRBV5-6 and TRBJ1-1, with no clear D. The length of the CDR3 is 12 residues. From germline, CDR1 is SGHDT and CDR2 YYEEEE. V was clipped by 4 bases and J by 1 base, with 5 bases between them. The CDR3 reads CASSLANTEAFF. In DNA form, the CDR3 reads TGTGCCAGCAGCCTCGCGAACACTGAAGCTTTCTTT.

V and J are TRBV12-2 and TRBJ1-2; the D call in the table, TRBD1, was not verified against the DNA. TRBV12-2 is annotated as a pseudogene. The CDR3 covers 18 residues. The CDR3 DNA reads as TGTGCAAGTCGCTTTCTGACGACGGGACACGAGGATTCATATGGCTACACCTTC. Encoded protein: CASRFLTTGHEDSYGYTF.

The chain uses TRBV4-1 and TRBJ2-1; 9 bases are shared with TRBD2. The CDR3 loop spans 16 amino acids. V shed 0 bases and J 6 bases; nucleotides not matched to a gene: 6. The germline V gene encodes CDR1 MGHRA and CDR2 YSYEKL. CDR3 sequence reads: CASSQEGGGASNEQFF. The CDR3 DNA sequence: TGCGCCAGCAGCCAAGAGGGCGGGGGGGCCTCCAATGAGCAGTTCTTC.

V and J are TRBV6-6 and TRBJ1-1, with a tentative D call TRBD1 (6 bases). The CDR3 has 15 amino acids. In germline, CDR1 is MNHNY, CDR2 SVGAGI (reference sequence). Trimming stripped 2 bases from V and 2 bases from J, with 12 bases between. CDR3 loop: CASSYLWTANTEAFF. CDR3 nucleotide sequence: TGTGCCAGCAGTTACCTATGGACAGCTAACACTGAAGCTTTCTTT.

The chain joins TRBV5-4 to TRBJ2-1; no clear D gene. CDR3 length equals 14 residues. Trimming removed 1 base at V and 5 bases at J, with 10 bases between. Germline CDR1 is SGHNT and CDR2 is YYREEE (reference sequence). CDR3 amino acids: CASSLKSSDNEQFF. CDR3 nucleotide sequence: TGTGCCAGCAGCTTGAAGTCATCGGACAATGAGCAGTTCTTC.

The V call is TRBV4-3, the J call TRBJ1-4; TRBD1 is a possible D gene (6 bases). The germline V gene has CDR1 LGHNA and CDR2 YSLEER. Trimming shortened V by 0 bases and J by 8 bases, and 10 bases separated the two germline ends. The CDR3 extends over 14 amino acids. In nucleotides, the CDR3 is TGCGCCAGCAGCCAAGATCCAGGGGACGAAAAACTGTTTTTT. It translates to CASSQDPGDEKLFF.

CDR3 sequence: CASSSGAPGEQFF. The CDR3 region has the DNA TGTGCCAGCAGTTCAGGTGCCCCGGGGGAGCAGTTCTTC. The rearrangement uses TRBV5-6 and TRBJ2-1, with D possibly being TRBD2 (5 bases). Trimming stripped 5 bases from V and 10 bases from J, with 16 bases between. The CDR3 extends over 13 amino acids. Germline values: CDR1 SGHDT, CDR2 YYEEEE.

The chain joins TRBV7-2 to TRBJ2-2, with D uncertain. Germline CDR1 reads SGHTA; CDR2 reads FQGNSA. The CDR3 has 11 amino acids. V lost 4 bases, J lost 5 bases, and 2 bases lay in between. CDR3 bases: TGTGCCAGCAGCTGGACCGGGGAGCTGTTTTTT. This codes for CASSWTGELFF. Filled out from reference TRBV7-2 and TRBJ2-2, the complete variable domain reads GAGVSQSPSNKVTEKGKDVELRCDPISGHTALYWYRQSLGQGLEFLIYFQGNSAPDKSGLPSDRFSAERTGGSVSTLTIQRTQQEDSAVYLCASSWTGELFFGEGSRLTVL.

In DNA, the CDR3 is TGTGCCAGCAGTACCCTGGCGGGGGAGGGACGGTTCTTC. As protein: CASSTLAGEGRFF. The chain links TRBV6-5 to TRBJ2-1; 7 positions agree with TRBD2. Germline CDR1 and CDR2: MNHEY and SVGAGI. The CDR3 has 13 residues. Trimming took 5 bases from V and 15 from J; bases not matched to a gene: 13.